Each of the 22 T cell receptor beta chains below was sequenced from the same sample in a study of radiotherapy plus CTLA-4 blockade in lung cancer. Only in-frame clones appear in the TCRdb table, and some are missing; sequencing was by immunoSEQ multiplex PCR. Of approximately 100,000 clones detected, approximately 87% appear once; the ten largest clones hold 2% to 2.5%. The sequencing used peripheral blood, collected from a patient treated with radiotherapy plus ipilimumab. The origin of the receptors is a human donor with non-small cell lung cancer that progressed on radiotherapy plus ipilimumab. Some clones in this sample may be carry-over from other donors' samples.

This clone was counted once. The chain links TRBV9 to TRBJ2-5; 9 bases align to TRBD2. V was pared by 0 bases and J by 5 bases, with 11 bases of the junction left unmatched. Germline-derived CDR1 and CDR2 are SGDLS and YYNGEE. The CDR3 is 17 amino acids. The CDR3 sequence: CASSVASLAGLGETQYF. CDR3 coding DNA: TGTGCCAGCAGCGTAGCTTCGCTAGCGGGGTTAGGGGAGACCCAGTACTTC. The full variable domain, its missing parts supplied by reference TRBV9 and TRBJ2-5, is DSGVTQTPKHLITATGQRVTLRCSPRSGDLSVYWYQQSLDQGLQFLIQYYNGEERAKGNILERFSAQQFPDLHSELNLSSLELGDSALYFCASSVASLAGLGETQYFGPGTRLLVL.

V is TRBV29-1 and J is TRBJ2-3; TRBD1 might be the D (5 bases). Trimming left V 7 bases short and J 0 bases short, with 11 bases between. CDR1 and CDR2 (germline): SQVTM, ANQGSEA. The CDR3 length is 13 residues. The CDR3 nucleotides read TGCAGCGCCCGACAGACTAGCACAGATACGCAGTATTTT. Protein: CSARQTSTDTQYF.

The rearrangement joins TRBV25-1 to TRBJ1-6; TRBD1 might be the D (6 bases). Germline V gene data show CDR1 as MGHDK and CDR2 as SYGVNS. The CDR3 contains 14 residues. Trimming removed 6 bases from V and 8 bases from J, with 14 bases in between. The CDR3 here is CASSRLSGDSPLHF. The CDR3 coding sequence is TGTGCCAGCAGCCGTTTGTCAGGGGATTCACCCCTCCACTTT. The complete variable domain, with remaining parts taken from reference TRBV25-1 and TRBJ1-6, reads EADIYQTPRYLVIGTGKKITLECSQTMGHDKMYWYQQDPGMELHLIHYSYGVNSTEKGDLSSESTVSRIRTEHFPLTLESARPSHTSQYLCASSRLSGDSPLHFGNGTRLTVT.

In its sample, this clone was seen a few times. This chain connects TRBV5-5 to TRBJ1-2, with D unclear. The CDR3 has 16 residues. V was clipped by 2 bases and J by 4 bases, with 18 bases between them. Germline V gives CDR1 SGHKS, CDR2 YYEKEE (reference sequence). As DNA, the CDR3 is TGTGCCAGCAGCTTAAAGGTGGGAAGGGAAATCTATGGCTACACCTTC. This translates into CASSLKVGREIYGYTF.

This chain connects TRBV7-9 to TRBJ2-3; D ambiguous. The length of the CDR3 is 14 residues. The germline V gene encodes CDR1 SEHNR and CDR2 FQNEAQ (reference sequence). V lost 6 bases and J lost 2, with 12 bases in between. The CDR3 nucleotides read TGTGCCAGCAGAGCGACATTACACACAGATACGCAGTATTTT. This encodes CASRATLHTDTQYF.

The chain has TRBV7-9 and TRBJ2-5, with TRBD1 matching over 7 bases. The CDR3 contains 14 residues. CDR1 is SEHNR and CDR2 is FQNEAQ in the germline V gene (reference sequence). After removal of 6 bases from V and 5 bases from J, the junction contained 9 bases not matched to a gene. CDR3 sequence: CASRISGGHETQYF. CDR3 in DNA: TGTGCCAGCAGGATTTCAGGGGGACACGAGACCCAGTACTTC.

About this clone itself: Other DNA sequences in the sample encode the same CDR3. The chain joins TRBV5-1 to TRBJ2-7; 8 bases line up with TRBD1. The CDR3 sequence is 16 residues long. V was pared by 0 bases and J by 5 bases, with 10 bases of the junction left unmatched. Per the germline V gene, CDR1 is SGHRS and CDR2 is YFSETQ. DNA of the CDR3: TGCGCCAGCAGCTTGGTATCCCCAGGGGGCAGCCACGAGCAGTACTTC. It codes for CASSLVSPGGSHEQYF.

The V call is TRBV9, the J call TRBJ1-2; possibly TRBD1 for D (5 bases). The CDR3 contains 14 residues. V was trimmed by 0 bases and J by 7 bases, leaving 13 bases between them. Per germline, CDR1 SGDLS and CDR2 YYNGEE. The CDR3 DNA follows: TGTGCCAGCAGCGTAGTAGGCAGGGAGACTGGCTACACCTTC. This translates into CASSVVGRETGYTF.

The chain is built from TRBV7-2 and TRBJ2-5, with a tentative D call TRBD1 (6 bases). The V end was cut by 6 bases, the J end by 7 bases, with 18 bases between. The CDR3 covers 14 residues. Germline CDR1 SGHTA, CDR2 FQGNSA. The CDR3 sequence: CASSWTASRVTQYF. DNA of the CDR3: TGTGCCAGCAGTTGGACAGCTAGTCGTGTGACCCAGTACTTC. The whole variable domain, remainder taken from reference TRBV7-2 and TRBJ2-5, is GAGVSQSPSNKVTEKGKDVELRCDPISGHTALYWYRQSLGQGLEFLIYFQGNSAPDKSGLPSDRFSAERTGGSVSTLTIQRTQQEDSAVYLCASSWTASRVTQYFGPGTRLLVL.

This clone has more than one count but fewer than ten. CDR3 in amino acids: CASSAPGQITTEAFF. The CDR3 nucleotides read TGTGCCAGCAGCGCACCGGGACAGATTACCACTGAAGCTTTCTTT. The J gene is TRBJ1-1, the V gene TRBV6-6; 7 bases are a match to TRBD1. The V segment lost 6 bases and the J segment 4 bases; nucleotides outside the gene matches: 11. Per germline, CDR1 MNHNY and CDR2 SVGAGI (reference sequence). The CDR3 loop spans 15 amino acids.

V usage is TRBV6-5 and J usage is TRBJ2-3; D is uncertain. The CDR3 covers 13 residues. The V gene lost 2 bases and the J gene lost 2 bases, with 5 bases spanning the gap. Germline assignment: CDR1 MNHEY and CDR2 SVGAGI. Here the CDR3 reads CASSYRDTDTQYF. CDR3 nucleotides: TGTGCCAGCAGTTACAGGGACACAGATACGCAGTATTTT.

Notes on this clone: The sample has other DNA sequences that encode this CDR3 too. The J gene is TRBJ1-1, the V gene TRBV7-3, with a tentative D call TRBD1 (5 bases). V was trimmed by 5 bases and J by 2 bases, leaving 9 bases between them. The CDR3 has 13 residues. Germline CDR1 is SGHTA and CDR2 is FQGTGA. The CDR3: CASSPRTNTEAFF. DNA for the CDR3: TGTGCCAGCAGCCCAAGGACAAACACTGAAGCTTTCTTT. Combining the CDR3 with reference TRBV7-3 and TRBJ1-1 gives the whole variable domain GAGVSQTPSNKVTEKGKYVELRCDPISGHTALYWYRQSLGQGPEFLIYFQGTGAADDSGLPNDRFFAVRPEGSVSTLKIQRTERGDSAVYLCASSPRTNTEAFFGQGTRLTVV.

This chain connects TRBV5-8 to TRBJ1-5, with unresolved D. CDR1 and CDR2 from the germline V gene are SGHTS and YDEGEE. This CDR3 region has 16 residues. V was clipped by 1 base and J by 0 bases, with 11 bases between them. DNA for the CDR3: TGTGCCAGCAGCTTGTTGGGAATCTATAGCAATCAGCCCCAGCATTTT. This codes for CASSLLGIYSNQPQHF.

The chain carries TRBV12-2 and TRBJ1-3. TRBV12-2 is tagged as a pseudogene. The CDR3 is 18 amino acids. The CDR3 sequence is CASRLLGGKTSSGNTIYF. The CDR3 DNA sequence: TGTGCAAGTCGCTTATTGGGCGGGAAAACCAGCTCTGGAAACACCATATATTTT.

The CDR3: CASGDYNSPLHF. In DNA form, the CDR3 reads TGTGCCAGCGGGGACTATAATTCACCCCTCCACTTT. V usage is TRBV6-4 and J usage is TRBJ1-6, with D hard to call. CDR3 length: 12 residues. Germline V gene sequence: CDR1 MRHNA, CDR2 SNTAGT. The V gene lost 8 bases and the J gene lost 3 bases, with 5 bases spanning the gap.

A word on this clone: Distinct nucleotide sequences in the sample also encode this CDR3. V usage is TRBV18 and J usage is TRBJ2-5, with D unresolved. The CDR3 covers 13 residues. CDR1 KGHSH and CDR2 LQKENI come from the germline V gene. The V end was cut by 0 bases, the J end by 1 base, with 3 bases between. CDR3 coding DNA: TGTGCCAGCTCACCACCGGGCCAAGAGACCCAGTACTTC. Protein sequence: CASSPPGQETQYF.

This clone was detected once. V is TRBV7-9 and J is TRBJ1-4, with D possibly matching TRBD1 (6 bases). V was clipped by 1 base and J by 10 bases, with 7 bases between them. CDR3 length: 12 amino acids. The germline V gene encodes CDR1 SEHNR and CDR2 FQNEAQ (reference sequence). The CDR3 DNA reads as TGTGCCAGCAGCTTAGGCAGGGGAAAACTGTTTTTT. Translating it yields CASSLGRGKLFF.

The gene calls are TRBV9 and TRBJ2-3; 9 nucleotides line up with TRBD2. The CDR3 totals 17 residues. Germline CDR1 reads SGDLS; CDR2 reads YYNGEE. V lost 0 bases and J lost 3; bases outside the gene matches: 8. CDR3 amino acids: CASSVDLGGGGTDTQYF. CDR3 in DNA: TGTGCCAGCAGCGTAGACTTAGGCGGGGGGGGAACAGATACGCAGTATTTT.

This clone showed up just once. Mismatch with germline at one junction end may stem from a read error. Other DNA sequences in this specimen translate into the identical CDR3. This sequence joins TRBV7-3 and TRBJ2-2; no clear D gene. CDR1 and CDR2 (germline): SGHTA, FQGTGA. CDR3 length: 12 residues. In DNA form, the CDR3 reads TGTGCCAGCAGCTCGAATACCGGGGAGCTGTTTTTT. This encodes CASSSNTGELFF.

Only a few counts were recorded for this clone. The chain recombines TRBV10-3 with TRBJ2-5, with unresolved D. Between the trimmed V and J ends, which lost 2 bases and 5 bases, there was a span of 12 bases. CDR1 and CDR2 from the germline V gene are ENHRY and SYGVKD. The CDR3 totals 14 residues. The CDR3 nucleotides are TGTGCCATCAGTGAGATCCGACGAGTGGAGACCCAGTACTTC. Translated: CAISEIRRVETQYF.

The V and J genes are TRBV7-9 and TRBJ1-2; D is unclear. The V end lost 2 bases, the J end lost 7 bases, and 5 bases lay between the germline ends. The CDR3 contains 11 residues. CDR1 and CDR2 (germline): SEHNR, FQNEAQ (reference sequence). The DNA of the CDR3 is TGTGCCAGCAGCTTAAATTCTGGCTACACCTTC. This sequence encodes CASSLNSGYTF.

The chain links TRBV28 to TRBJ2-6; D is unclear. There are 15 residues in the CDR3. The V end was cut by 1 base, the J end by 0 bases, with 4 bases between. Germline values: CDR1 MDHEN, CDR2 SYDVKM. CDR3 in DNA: TGTGCCAGCAGTTTATCGGGCTCTGGGGCCAACGTCCTGACTTTC. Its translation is CASSLSGSGANVLTF.